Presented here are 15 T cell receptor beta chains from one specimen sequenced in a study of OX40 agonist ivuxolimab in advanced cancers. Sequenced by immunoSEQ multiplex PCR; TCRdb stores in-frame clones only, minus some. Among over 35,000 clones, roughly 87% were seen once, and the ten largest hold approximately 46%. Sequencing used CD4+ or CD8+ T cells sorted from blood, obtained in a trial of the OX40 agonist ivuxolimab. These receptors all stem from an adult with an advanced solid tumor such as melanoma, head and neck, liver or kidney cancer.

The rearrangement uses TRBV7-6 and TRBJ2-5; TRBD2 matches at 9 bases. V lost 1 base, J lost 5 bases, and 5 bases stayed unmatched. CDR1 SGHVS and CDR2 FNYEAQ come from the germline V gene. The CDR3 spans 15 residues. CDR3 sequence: CASSLGGGARETQYF. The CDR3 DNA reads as TGTGCCAGCAGCTTAGGCGGGGGGGCCCGTGAGACCCAGTACTTC.

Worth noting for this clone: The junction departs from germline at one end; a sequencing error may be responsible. The CDR3 DNA reads TGCGCCAGCAGCCAAGATCTCGTAGGGATCATTTACGGGCAGTACTTC. This codes for CASSQDLVGIIYGQYF. This sequence joins TRBV4-3 and TRBJ2-7; no definite D call. This CDR3 comprises 16 residues. Germline CDR1 and CDR2: LGHNA and YSLEER.

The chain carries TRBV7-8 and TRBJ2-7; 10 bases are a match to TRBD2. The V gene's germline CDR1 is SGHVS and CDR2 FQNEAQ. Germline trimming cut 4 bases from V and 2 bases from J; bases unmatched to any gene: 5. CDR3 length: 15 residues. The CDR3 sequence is CASSSLAGDPYEQYF. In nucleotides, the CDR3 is TGTGCCAGCAGCTCCCTAGCGGGGGACCCCTACGAGCAGTACTTC.

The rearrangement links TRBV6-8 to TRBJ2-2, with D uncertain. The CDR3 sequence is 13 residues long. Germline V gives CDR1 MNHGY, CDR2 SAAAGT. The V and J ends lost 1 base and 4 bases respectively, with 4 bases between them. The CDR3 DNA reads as TGTGCCAGCAGTTACTATAGCACCGGGGAGCTGTTTTTT. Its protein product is CASSYYSTGELFF.

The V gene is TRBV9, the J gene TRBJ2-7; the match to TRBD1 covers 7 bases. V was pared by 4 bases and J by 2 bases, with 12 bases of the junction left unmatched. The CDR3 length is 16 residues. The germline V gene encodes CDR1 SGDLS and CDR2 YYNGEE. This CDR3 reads CASSPDDGQAAYEQYF. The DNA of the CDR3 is TGTGCCAGCAGCCCCGACGATGGACAGGCCGCCTACGAGCAGTACTTC. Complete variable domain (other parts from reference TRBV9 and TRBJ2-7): DSGVTQTPKHLITATGQRVTLRCSPRSGDLSVYWYQQSLDQGLQFLIQYYNGEERAKGNILERFSAQQFPDLHSELNLSSLELGDSALYFCASSPDDGQAAYEQYFGPGTRLTVT.

The CDR3 DNA is TGTGCCATCAGCGAACTGGACAGGGATACCTACGAGCAGTACTTC. Translating gives CAISELDRDTYEQYF. This chain uses TRBV10-3 with TRBJ2-7, with 8 bases aligning to TRBD1. The CDR3 loop spans 15 amino acids. The V and J ends lost 6 bases and 2 bases, in that order; junction bases with no gene match: 9. In germline, CDR1 is ENHRY, CDR2 SYGVKD.

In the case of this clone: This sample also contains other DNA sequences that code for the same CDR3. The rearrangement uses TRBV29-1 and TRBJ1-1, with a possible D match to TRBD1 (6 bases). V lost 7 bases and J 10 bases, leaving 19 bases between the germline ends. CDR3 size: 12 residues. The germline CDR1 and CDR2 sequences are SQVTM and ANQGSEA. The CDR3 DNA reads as TGCAGCGGGGAGGCGGGGGGCGGGGGAGCTTTCTTT. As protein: CSGEAGGGGAFF.

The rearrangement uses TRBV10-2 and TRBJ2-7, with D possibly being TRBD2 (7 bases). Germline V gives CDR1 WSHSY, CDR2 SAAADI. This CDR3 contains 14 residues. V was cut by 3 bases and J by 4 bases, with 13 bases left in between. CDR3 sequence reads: CASSDGGGLYEQYF. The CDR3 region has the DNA TGCGCCAGCAGTGATGGCGGGGGCTTATACGAGCAGTACTTC.

The chain's CDR3 is CASSKVRTGDASTEAFF. The CDR3 region has the DNA TGTGCCAGCAGCAAAGTTCGGACAGGGGATGCGAGCACTGAAGCTTTCTTT. The genes are TRBV21-1 and TRBJ1-1; the D call of TRBD1 is as the table states it, not checked on the DNA. TRBV21-1 is termed a pseudogene. The CDR3 covers 17 residues.

The CDR3 region is CASSLGRERQPQHF. As DNA, the CDR3 is TGTGCCAGCAGCTTAGGGAGGGAGAGGCAGCCCCAGCATTTT. The V and J genes are TRBV11-3 and TRBJ1-5, with D hard to call. The CDR3 sequence is 14 residues long. CDR1 is SGHNT, CDR2 YENEEA, per germline. Trimming stripped 1 base from V and 7 bases from J, with 11 bases between.

The CDR3 coding sequence is TGTGCCAGCAGCGATGCGGGGGGGGTTGGAGATACGCAGTATTTT. Encoded protein: CASSDAGGVGDTQYF. The V call is TRBV11-2, the J call TRBJ2-3, with TRBD2 identical over 9 bases. V lost 5 bases, J lost 5 bases, and 8 bases stayed unmatched. Germline V gene lookup returns CDR1 SGHAT and CDR2 FQNNGV. This CDR3 has 15 amino acids.

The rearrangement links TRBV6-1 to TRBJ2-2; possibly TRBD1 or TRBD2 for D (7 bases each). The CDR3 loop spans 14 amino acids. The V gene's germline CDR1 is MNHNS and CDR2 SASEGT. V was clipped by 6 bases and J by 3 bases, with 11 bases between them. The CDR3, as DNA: TGTGCCAGCAGCAGGGGGGGGTACACCGGGGAGCTGTTTTTT. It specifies CASSRGGYTGELFF.

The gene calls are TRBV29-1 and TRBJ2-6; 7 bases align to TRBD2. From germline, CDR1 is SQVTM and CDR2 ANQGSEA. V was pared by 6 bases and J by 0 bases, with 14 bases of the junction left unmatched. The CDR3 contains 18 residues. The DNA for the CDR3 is TGCAGCGTCGTACTGGGGAGGGAGTCACCCTCTGGGGCCAACGTCCTGACTTTC. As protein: CSVVLGRESPSGANVLTF. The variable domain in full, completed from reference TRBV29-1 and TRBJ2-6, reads SAVISQKPSRDICQRGTSLTIQCQVDSQVTMMFWYRQQPGQSLTLIATANQGSEATYESGFVIDKFPISRPNLTFSTLTVSNMSPEDSSIYLCSVVLGRESPSGANVLTFGAGSRLTVL.

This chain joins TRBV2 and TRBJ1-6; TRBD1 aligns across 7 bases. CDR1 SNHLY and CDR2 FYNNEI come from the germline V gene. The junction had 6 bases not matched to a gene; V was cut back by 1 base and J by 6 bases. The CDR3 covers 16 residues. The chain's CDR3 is CASSEGQTGFNSPLHF. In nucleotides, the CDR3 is TGTGCCAGCAGTGAAGGGCAGACAGGGTTTAATTCACCCCTCCACTTT.

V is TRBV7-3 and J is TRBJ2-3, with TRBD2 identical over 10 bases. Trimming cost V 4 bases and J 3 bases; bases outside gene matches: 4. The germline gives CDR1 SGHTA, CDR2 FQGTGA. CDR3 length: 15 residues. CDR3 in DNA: TGTGCCAGCAGCTCAGCGGGGGGGCCGACAGATACGCAGTATTTT. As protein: CASSSAGGPTDTQYF.